These 2 T cell receptor beta chains came from one sample sequenced in a study of early T cells in non-severe SARS-CoV-2 infection. Each CDR3 protein is one row after TCRdb ran MiXCR on the 5' RACE reads. The data hold 30,000 or so distinct CDR3 sequences, with under 7.5% observed a single time. The sample taken for sequencing was whole blood. The receptors shown here come from an adult who was a healthcare worker with PCR-confirmed SARS-CoV-2 infection or an uninfected control (not recorded which).

This clonotype occurred many times. The rearrangement joins TRBV7-6 to TRBJ2-1; D remains ambiguous. The CDR3 is made up of 15 amino acids. Trimming pared 2 bases from V and 0 bases from J, leaving 8 bases between. The germline CDR1 and CDR2 sequences are SGHVS and FNYEAQ. CDR3 region: CASSLWGSSYNEQFF. In DNA form, the CDR3 reads TGTGCCAGCAGCTTATGGGGAAGCTCCTACAATGAGCAGTTCTTC.

The rearrangement joins TRBV11-2 to TRBJ2-7; 8 bases match TRBD1. The germline V gene encodes CDR1 SGHAT and CDR2 FQNNGV. The CDR3 has 13 residues. Trimming took 1 base from V and 4 from J; bases not matched to a gene: 0. The CDR3, as DNA: TGTGCCAGCAGCTTAGGGACAGGGTACGAGCAGTACTTC. Translating it yields CASSLGTGYEQYF.